This T cell receptor (beta chain) appears in the sequencing data of a study of cytomegalovirus exposure and HLA in healthy donors. The wider study: A data release that came early held roughly 90 million unique TCRs from HLA-typed donors.

Regarding this clone: Its matching antigen is unknown.

Study findings and constraints: Earlier analysis found most TCR beta V segments productive about 87% or about 30% of the time. A later analysis found TCR association rates differed by HLA locus, highest for DRB1 and lowest for HLA-C. Sequencing likely generated an artifact that appeared as a cluster of highly shared sequence variants.

Vbeta (60) and Jbeta (13) primers were used in the PCR. Method: immunoSEQ multiplex PCR; TCRdb's copy keeps in-frame clones and lacks some. The sample lists around 200,000 clones; roughly four fifths were seen once. The receptor was isolated from a man aged 50 or older in good health and CMV-seronegative. What was sequenced was PBMCs.

CDR3 residues: CASSPRLSTNEKLFF. For the CDR3, the DNA is TGCGCCAGCAGCCCAAGACTTTCAACTAATGAAAAACTGTTTTTT. The V gene is TRBV5-1, the J gene TRBJ1-4; D unresolved. From germline, CDR1 is SGHRS and CDR2 YFSETQ. The V gene lost 4 bases and the J gene lost 0 bases, with 10 bases spanning the gap. CDR3 length: 15 residues.